This T cell receptor beta chain is from a study of graft-versus-host responses after intestinal transplantation. This clone was counted only a few times. The CDR3 length is 11 residues. Between the trimmed V and J ends, which lost 1 base and 8 bases, there was a span of 5 bases. The V gene's germline CDR1 is SNHLY and CDR2 FYNNEI. Assay: immunoSEQ multiplex PCR; the TCRdb copy retains only in-frame clones and omits some. The sample yields 75,000 to 100,000 clones, about 82% seen once. The specimen was PBMCs, collected 255 days after intestinal transplant. This sequence was found in a human patient who received an intestinal transplant, so some T cells may come from the graft donor. This chain connects TRBV2 to TRBJ1-1; TRBD1 might be the D (5 bases). The CDR3 DNA follows: TGTGCCAGCAGTGAAGGGACAGAAGCTTTCTTT. The encoded protein is CASSEGTEAFF.